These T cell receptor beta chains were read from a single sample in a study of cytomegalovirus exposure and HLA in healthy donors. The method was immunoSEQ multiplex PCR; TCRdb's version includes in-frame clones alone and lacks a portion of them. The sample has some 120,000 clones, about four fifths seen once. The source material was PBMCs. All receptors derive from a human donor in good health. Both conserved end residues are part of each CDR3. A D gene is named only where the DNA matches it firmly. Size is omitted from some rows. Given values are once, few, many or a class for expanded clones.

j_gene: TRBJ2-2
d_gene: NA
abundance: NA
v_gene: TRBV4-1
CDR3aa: CASSQDEVNTGELFF
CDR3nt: TGCGCCAGCAGCCAAGATGAGGTTAACACCGGGGAGCTGTTTTTT

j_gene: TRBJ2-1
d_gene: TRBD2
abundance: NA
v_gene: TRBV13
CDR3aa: CASSADRGLAIEQFF
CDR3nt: TGTGCCAGCAGCGCTGATAGGGGACTAGCCATTGAGCAGTTCTTC

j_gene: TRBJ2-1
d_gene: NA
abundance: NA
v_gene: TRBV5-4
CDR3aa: CASSLSGDNEQFF
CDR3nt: TGTGCCAGCAGCTTGTCGGGAGACAATGAGCAGTTCTTC

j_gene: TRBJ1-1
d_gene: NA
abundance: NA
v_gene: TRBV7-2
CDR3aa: CASSFQGNTEAFF
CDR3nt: TGTGCCAGCAGCTTCCAGGGGAACACTGAAGCTTTCTTT

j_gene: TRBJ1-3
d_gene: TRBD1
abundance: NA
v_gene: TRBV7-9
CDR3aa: CASSLQTGGNSGNTIYF
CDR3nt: TGTGCCAGCAGCTTACAGACAGGGGGAAACTCTGGAAACACCATATATTTT

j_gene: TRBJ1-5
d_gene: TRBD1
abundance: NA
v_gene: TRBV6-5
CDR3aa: CASRPGQGNQPQHF
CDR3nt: TGTGCCAGCAGACCAGGACAGGGCAATCAGCCCCAGCATTTT

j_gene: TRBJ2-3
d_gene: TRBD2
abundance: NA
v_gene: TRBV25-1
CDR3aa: CASSPSTSGGADTQYF
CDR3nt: TGTGCCAGCAGTCCCTCAACTAGCGGGGGGGCAGATACGCAGTATTTT

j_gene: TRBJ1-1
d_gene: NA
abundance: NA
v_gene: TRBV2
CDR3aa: CASTWQGRNTEAFF
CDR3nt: TGTGCCAGCACCTGGCAGGGTCGGAACACTGAAGCTTTCTTT

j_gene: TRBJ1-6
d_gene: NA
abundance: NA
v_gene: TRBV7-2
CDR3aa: CASSPVLWTANNSPLHF
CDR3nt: TGTGCCAGCAGCCCAGTACTGTGGACAGCAAACAATTCACCCCTCCACTTT

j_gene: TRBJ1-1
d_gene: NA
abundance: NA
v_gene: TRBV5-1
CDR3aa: CASSTAIGRTEAFF
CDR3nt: TGCGCCAGCAGCACCGCCATTGGGCGCACTGAAGCTTTCTTT

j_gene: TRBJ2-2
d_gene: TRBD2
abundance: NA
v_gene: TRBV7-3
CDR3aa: CASSLRSGLGNTGELFF
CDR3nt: TGTGCCAGCAGCTTAAGATCGGGACTAGGAAACACCGGGGAGCTGTTTTTT

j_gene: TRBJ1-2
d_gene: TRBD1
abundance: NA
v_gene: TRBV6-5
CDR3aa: CASGQWTGSYGYTF
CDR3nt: TGTGCCAGCGGACAATGGACAGGGAGCTATGGCTACACCTTC

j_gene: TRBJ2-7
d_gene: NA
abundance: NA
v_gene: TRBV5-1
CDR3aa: CASSLAVTASYEQYF
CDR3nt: TGCGCCAGCAGCTTGGCGGTGACAGCCTCTTACGAGCAGTACTTC

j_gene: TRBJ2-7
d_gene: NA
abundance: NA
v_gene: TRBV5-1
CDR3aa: CASSGQGGEQYF
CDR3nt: TGCGCCAGCAGTGGGCAGGGTGGCGAGCAGTACTTC

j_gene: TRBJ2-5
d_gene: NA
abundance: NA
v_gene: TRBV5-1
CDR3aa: CASSLEGVETQYF
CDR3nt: TGCGCCAGCAGCTTGGAAGGGGTCGAGACCCAGTACTTC

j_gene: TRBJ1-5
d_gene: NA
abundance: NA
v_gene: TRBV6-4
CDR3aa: CASSDLPEFYSNQPQHF
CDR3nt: TGTGCCAGCAGTGATCTTCCGGAGTTTTATAGCAATCAGCCCCAGCATTTT

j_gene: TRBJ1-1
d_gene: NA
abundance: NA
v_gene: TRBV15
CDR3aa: CATSSLTGQNTEAFF
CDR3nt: TGTGCCACCAGCAGTCTGACGGGACAGAACACTGAAGCTTTCTTT

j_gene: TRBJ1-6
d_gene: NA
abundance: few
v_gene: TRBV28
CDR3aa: CASSSGAGRKPLHF
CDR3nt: TGTGCCAGCAGTTCGGGCGCAGGGCGAAAACCCCTCCACTTT

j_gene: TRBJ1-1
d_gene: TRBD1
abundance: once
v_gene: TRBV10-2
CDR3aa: CASSNEGAPEAFF
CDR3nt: TGCGCCAGCAGCAACGAGGGGGCACCTGAAGCTTTCTTT

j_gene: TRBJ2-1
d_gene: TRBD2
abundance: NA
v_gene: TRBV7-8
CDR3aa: CASSQRLRLAGDGEQFF
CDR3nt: TGTGCCAGCAGCCAAAGACTTAGACTAGCGGGGGATGGTGAGCAGTTCTTC

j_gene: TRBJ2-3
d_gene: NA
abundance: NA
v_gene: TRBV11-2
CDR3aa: CASSSIQQVRTQYF
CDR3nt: TGTGCCAGCAGCTCGATACAACAGGTACGGACGCAGTATTTT

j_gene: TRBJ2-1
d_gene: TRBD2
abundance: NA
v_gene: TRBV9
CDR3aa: CASSATGLATNEQFF
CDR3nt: TGTGCCAGCAGCGCCACGGGACTAGCAACAAATGAGCAGTTCTTC

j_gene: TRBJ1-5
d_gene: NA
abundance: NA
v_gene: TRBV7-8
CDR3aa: CASSLVLSQPQHF
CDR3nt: TGTGCCAGCAGCTTAGTGTTGAGCCAGCCCCAGCATTTT

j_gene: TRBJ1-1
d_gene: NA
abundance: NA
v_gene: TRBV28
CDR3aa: CASTLGREGTEAFF
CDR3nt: TGTGCCAGCACCCTAGGACGGGAAGGCACTGAAGCTTTCTTT

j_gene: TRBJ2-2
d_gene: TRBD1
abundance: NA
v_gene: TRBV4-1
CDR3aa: CASSPIQGIGSGELFF
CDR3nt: TGCGCCAGCAGCCCCATACAGGGGATTGGGAGCGGGGAGCTGTTTTTT

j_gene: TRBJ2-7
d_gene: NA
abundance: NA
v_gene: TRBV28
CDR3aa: CASSLGQPYEQYF
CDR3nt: TGTGCCAGCAGTTTAGGGCAGCCATACGAGCAGTACTTC

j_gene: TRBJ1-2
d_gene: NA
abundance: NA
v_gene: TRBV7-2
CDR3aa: CASTEAGSYGYTF
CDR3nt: TGTGCCAGCACTGAGGCGGGTTCCTATGGCTACACCTTC

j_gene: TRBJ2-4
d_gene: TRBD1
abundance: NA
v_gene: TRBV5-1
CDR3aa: CASSLDRGYDIQYF
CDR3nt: TGCGCCAGCAGCTTGGACAGGGGGTATGACATTCAGTACTTC

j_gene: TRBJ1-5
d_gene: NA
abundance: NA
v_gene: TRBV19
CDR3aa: CASSIVVYSNQPQHF
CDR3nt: TGTGCCAGTAGTATCGTAGTTTATAGCAATCAGCCCCAGCATTTT

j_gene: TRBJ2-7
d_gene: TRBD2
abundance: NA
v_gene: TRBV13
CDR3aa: CASSPSTSGVGYEQYF
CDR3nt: TGTGCCAGCAGCCCTTCGACTAGCGGGGTAGGCTACGAGCAGTACTTC

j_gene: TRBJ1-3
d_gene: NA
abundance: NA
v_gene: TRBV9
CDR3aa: CASSVPRSGNTIYF
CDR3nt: TGTGCCAGCAGCGTCCCGCGCTCTGGAAACACCATATATTTT

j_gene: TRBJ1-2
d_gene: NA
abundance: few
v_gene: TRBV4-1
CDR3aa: CASSHFGHPADSYTF
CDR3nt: TGCGCCAGCAGCCATTTCGGACATCCCGCGGATAGCTACACCTTC

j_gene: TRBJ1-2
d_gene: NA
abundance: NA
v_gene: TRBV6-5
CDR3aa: CASSRLEARYGYTF
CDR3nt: TGTGCCAGCAGTCGTTTAGAAGCTAGGTATGGCTACACCTTC

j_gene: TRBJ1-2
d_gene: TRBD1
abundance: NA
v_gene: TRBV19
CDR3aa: CASIGSLTGGTVGYGYTF
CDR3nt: TGTGCCAGTATTGGTTCCTTGACAGGGGGGACCGTCGGCTATGGCTACACCTTC

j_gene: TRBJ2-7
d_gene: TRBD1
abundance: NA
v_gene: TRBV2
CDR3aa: CASRTGQGGYEQYF
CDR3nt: TGTGCCAGCAGGACGGGACAGGGTGGATACGAGCAGTACTTC

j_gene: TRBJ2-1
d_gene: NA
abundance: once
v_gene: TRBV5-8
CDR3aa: CASSSYEQFF
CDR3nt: TGTGCCAGCAGCTCGTATGAGCAGTTCTTC

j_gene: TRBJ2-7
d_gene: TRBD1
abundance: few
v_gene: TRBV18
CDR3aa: CASSGDRATHEQYF
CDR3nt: TGTGCCAGCTCGGGGGACAGGGCAACCCACGAGCAGTACTTC